What follows are 9 T cell receptor beta chains derived from one specimen sequenced in a study of OX40 agonist ivuxolimab in advanced cancers. Sequencing was performed with immunoSEQ multiplex PCR; in TCRdb, only in-frame clones are kept and a portion is missing. The data contain some 65,000 clones, roughly 87% of them seen just once; the ten biggest clones take up just over 2%. The input for sequencing was CD4+ or CD8+ T cells sorted from blood, taken in a trial of the OX40 agonist ivuxolimab. The receptors derive from an adult with an advanced solid tumor such as melanoma, head and neck, liver or kidney cancer.

The CDR3 sequence: CASRPKREVRTDTQYF. The CDR3 DNA reads as TGTGCCAGCAGACCCAAAAGAGAGGTGCGCACAGATACGCAGTATTTT. This chain uses TRBV27 with TRBJ2-3; the D is unclear. The CDR3 is made up of 16 amino acids. The germline V gene encodes CDR1 MNHEY and CDR2 SMNVEV (reference sequence). Trimming left V 6 bases short and J 1 base short, with 17 bases between.

J is TRBJ2-4 and V is TRBV28, with 11 bases lining up with TRBD2. The V segment lost 5 bases and the J segment 7 bases; nucleotides outside the gene matches: 4. The CDR3 consists of 14 residues. The V gene's germline CDR1 is MDHEN and CDR2 SYDVKM. In DNA form, the CDR3 reads TGTGCCAGCAGTACTCGGACTAGCGGGAACATTCAGTACTTC. It encodes CASSTRTSGNIQYF.

The chain employs TRBV6-1 and TRBJ2-1; D gene unclear. V lost 4 bases and J lost 4, with 5 bases in between. This CDR3 region has 12 residues. Looked up from germline, CDR1 is MNHNS and CDR2 is SASEGT. The CDR3 is CASSVNYNEQFF. The CDR3 DNA reads as TGTGCCAGCAGTGTTAATTACAATGAGCAGTTCTTC.

The V and J genes are TRBV18 and TRBJ1-2; 7 bases match TRBD1. Trimming took 2 bases from V and 1 from J; bases not matched to a gene: 4. Germline assignment: CDR1 KGHSH and CDR2 LQKENI. The CDR3 contains 15 residues. The CDR3 region is CASSPAQGGNYGYTF. In DNA, the CDR3 is TGTGCCAGCTCACCAGCTCAGGGGGGTAACTATGGCTACACCTTC.

The V and J genes are TRBV7-6 and TRBJ1-3; unclear D gene. V lost 6 bases and J 11 bases, leaving 26 bases between the germline ends. This CDR3 is built from 16 residues. Germline loops: CDR1 SGHVS, CDR2 FNYEAQ. As DNA, the CDR3 is TGTGCCAGCAGTTCCAGTGTTGAGGCCGCGGGTCGGGCCATATATTTT. It yields the protein CASSSSVEAAGRAIYF.

This chain joins TRBV15 and TRBJ2-1; D not resolved. The V gene lost 1 base and the J gene lost 8 bases, with 6 bases spanning the gap. The CDR3 contains 12 residues. Looked up from germline, CDR1 is LNHNV and CDR2 is YYDKDF (reference sequence). CDR3 sequence: CATSRGGDEQFF. The CDR3 coding sequence is TGTGCCACCAGCAGAGGCGGCGATGAGCAGTTCTTC.

This clone has only one observation. The rearrangement links TRBV5-1 to TRBJ1-1, with no clear D. V was clipped by 4 bases and J by 5 bases, with 24 bases between them. The CDR3 has 17 amino acids. Germline values: CDR1 SGHRS, CDR2 YFSETQ. In DNA, the CDR3 is TGCGCCAGCAGCCCTGAATTGGCGACATTGTTGTATACTGAAGCTTTCTTT. Amino acids: CASSPELATLLYTEAFF. Drawing the rest from reference TRBV5-1 and TRBJ1-1, the complete variable domain is KAGVTQTPRYLIKTRGQQVTLSCSPISGHRSVSWYQQTPGQGLQFLFEYFSETQRNKGNFPGRFSGRQFSNSRSEMNVSTLELGDSALYLCASSPELATLLYTEAFFGQGTRLTVV.

Only one count was recorded for this clone. This chain links TRBV7-2 with TRBJ2-3, with D possibly matching TRBD2 (6 bases). V was clipped by 1 base and J by 1 base, with 12 bases between them. The germline gives CDR1 SGHTA, CDR2 FQGNSA. The CDR3 loop spans 16 amino acids. The CDR3 sequence: CASSLVVGLGTDTQYF. The CDR3 DNA sequence: TGTGCCAGCAGCTTAGTCGTGGGACTTGGCACAGATACGCAGTATTTT.

This chain links TRBV18 with TRBJ2-1; D is ambiguous. The ends were cut back, 5 bases at V and 7 bases at J, with 9 bases in the middle. CDR1 is KGHSH and CDR2 is LQKENI in the germline V gene. This CDR3 is built from 12 residues. The CDR3 reads CASSSGFNEQFF. CDR3 DNA sequence: TGTGCCAGCTCATCGGGTTTTAATGAGCAGTTCTTC.